This T cell receptor beta chain was obtained from a study of shared clonotypes between healthy human individuals. Here immunoSEQ multiplex PCR was the method, and the copy in TCRdb shows in-frame clones only, minus some. The data show 1.5 million to 1.9 million clones, with about 98% seen just once and 0.4% to 0.55% held by the top ten. Sequenced material: naive CD4+ T cells sorted from blood. The sample's subset: CD45RA+ positively selected. The source is a man aged 25 to 40 in good health.

The CDR3 sequence is CASSAGTSGSLSTDTQYF. In nucleotides, the CDR3 is TGTGCCAGTAGTGCCGGGACTAGCGGGAGTTTGAGCACAGATACGCAGTATTTT. This chain links TRBV19 with TRBJ2-3, with TRBD2 identical over 14 bases. V shed 5 bases and J 0 bases; nucleotides not matched to a gene: 7. The CDR3 extends over 18 amino acids. Looked up from germline, CDR1 is LNHDA and CDR2 is SQIVND (reference sequence).